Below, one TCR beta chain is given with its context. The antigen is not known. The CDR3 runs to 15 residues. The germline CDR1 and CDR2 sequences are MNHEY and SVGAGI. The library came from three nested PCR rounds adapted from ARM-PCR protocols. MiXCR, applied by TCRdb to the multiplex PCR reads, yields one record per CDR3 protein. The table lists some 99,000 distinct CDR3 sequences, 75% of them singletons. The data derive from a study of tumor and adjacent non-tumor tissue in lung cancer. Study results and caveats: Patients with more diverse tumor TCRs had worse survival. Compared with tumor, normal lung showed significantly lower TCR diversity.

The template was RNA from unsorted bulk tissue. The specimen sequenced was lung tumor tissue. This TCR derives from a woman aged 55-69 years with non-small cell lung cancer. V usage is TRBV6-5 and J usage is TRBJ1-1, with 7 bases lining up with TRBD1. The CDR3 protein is CESSYSTGYDTEAFF. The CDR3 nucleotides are TGTGAGAGCAGTTACTCGACAGGGTATGACACTGAAGCTTTCTTT.